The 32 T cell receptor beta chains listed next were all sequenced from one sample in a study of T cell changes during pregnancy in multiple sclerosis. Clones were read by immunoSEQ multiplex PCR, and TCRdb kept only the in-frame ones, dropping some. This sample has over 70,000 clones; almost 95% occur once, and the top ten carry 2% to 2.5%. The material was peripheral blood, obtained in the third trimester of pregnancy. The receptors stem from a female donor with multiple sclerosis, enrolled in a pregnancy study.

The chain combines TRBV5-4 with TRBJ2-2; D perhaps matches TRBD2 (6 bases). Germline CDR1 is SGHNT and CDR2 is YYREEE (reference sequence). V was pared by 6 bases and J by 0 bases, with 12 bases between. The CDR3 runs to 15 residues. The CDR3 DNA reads TGTGCCAGCAACCTAGGAGGGCCGAACACCGGGGAGCTGTTTTTT. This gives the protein CASNLGGPNTGELFF. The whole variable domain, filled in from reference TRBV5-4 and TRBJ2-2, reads ETGVTQSPTHLIKTRGQQVTLRCSSQSGHNTVSWYQQALGQGPQFIFQYYREEENGRGNFPPRFSGLQFPNYSSELNVNALELDDSALYLCASNLGGPNTGELFFGEGSRLTVL.

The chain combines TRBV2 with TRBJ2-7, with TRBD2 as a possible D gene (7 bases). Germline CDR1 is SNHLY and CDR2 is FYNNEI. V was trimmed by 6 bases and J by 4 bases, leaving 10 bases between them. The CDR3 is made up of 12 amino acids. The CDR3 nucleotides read TGTGCCAGCAGGGGGGGGCGGTACGAGCAGTACTTC. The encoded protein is CASRGGRYEQYF.

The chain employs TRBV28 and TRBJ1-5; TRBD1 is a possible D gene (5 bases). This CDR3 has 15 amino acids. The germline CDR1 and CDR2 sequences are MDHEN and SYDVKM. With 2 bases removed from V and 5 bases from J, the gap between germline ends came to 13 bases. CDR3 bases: TGTGCCAGCAGTTTAGCCCCCAGGGCAGATCAGCCCCAGCATTTT. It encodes CASSLAPRADQPQHF.

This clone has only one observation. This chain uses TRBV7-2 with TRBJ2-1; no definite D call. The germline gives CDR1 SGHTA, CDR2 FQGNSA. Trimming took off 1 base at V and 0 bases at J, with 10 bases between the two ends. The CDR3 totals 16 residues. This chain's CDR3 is CASSLGGFSSYNEQFF. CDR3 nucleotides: TGTGCCAGCAGCTTAGGCGGCTTTAGCTCCTACAATGAGCAGTTCTTC.

CDR3 in DNA: TGTGCCAGTAGTGAAGCGGGAGCCTACGAGCAGTACTTC. It is translated as CASSEAGAYEQYF. This chain joins TRBV19 and TRBJ2-7; 8 bases align to TRBD2. Germline CDR1 reads LNHDA; CDR2 reads SQIVND (reference sequence). The trim removed 5 bases at V and 2 bases at J, leaving 2 bases unmatched. The CDR3 loop spans 13 amino acids.

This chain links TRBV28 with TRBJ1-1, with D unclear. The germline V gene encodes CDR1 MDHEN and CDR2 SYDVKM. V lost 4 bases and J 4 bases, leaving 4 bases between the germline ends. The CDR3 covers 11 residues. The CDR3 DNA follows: TGTGCCAGCAGTTCATCCACTGAAGCTTTCTTT. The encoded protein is CASSSSTEAFF.

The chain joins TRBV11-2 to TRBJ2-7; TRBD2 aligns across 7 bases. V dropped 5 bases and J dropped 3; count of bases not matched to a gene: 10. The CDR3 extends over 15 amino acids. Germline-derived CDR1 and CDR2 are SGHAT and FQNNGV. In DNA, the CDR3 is TGTGCCAGCAGCCCCCCGGGGGGAGTCGGCTACGAGCAGTACTTC. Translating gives CASSPPGGVGYEQYF.

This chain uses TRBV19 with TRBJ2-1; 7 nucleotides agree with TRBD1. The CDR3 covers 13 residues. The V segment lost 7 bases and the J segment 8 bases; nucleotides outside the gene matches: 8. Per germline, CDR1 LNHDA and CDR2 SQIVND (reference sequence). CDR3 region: CASKWAGGDEQFF. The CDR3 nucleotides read TGTGCCAGTAAGTGGGCAGGGGGAGATGAGCAGTTCTTC.

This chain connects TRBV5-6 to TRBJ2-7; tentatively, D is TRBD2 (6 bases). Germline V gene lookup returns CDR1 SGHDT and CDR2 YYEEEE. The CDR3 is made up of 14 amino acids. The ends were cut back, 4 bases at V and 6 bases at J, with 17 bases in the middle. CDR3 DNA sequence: TGTGCCAGCAGCCACGGGGGAGGTCCTTCCGAGCAGTACTTC. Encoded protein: CASSHGGGPSEQYF.

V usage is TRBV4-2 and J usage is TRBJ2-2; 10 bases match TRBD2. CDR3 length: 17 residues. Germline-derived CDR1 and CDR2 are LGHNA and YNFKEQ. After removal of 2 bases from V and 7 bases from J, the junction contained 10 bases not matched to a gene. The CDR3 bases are TGTGCCAGCAGCCAACTCGATCTAGCGGGAGTTGTCGGGGAGCTGTTTTTT. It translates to CASSQLDLAGVVGELFF.

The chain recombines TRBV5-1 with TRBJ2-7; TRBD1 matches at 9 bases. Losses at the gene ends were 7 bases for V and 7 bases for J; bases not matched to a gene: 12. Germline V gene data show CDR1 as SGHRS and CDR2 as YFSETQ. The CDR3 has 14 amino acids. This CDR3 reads CASSPGQGFLEQYF. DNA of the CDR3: TGCGCCAGCTCCCCGGGACAGGGCTTCTTGGAGCAGTACTTC.

CDR3 protein: CASSDRGGNYGYTF. For the CDR3, the DNA is TGTGCCAGCAGTGACAGGGGTGGTAACTATGGCTACACCTTC. The chain combines TRBV2 with TRBJ1-2, with D tentatively TRBD1 (6 bases). The germline CDR1 and CDR2 sequences are SNHLY and FYNNEI. V was trimmed by 3 bases and J by 1 base, leaving 9 bases between them. This CDR3 is 14 amino acids long.

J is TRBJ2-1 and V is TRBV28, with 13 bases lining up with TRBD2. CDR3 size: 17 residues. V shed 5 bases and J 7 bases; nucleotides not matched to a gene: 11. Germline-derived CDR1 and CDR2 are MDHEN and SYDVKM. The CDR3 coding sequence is TGTGCCAGCAGTCCGGGACTAGCGGGGTCCCTTCTTAATGAGCAGTTCTTC. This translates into CASSPGLAGSLLNEQFF.

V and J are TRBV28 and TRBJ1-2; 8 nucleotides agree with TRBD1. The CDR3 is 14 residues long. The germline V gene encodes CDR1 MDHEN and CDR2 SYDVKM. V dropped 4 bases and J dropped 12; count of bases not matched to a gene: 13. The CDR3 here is CASSSLGQGRSDTF. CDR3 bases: TGTGCCAGCAGTTCCCTCGGACAGGGCCGGTCCGACACCTTC.

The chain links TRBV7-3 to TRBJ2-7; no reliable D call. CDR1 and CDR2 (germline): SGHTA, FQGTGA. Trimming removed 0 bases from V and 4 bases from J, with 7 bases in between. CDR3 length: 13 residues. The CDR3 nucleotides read TGTGCCAGCAGCTTAACGGTCGAGTACGAGCAGTACTTC. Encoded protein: CASSLTVEYEQYF.

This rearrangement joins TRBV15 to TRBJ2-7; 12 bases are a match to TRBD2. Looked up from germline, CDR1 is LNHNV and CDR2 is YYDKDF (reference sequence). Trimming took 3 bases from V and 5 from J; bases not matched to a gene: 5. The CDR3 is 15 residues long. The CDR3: CATSSTGTSGHEQYF. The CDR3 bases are TGTGCCACCAGCAGCACCGGGACTAGCGGGCACGAGCAGTACTTC.

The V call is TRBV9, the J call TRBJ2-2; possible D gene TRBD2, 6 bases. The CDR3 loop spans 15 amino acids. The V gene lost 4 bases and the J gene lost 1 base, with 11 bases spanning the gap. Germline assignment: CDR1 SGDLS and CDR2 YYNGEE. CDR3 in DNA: TGTGCCAGCAGCATCCGGGACTTGAACACCGGGGAGCTGTTTTTT. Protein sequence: CASSIRDLNTGELFF. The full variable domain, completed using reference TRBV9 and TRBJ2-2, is DSGVTQTPKHLITATGQRVTLRCSPRSGDLSVYWYQQSLDQGLQFLIQYYNGEERAKGNILERFSAQQFPDLHSELNLSSLELGDSALYFCASSIRDLNTGELFFGEGSRLTVL.

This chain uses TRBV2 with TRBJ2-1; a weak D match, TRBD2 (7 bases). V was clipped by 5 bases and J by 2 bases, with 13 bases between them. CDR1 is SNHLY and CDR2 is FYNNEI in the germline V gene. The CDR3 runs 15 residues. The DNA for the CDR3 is TGTGCCAGCAGTCACAGGGAGGGGACCTACAATGAGCAGTTCTTC. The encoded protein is CASSHREGTYNEQFF.

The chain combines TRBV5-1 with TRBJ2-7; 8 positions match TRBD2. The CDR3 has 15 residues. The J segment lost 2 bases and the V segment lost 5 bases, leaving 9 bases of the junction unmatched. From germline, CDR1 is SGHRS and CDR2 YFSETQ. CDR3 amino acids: CASSGRTSRTYEQYF. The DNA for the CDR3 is TGCGCCAGCAGTGGAAGGACTAGCCGAACCTACGAGCAGTACTTC.

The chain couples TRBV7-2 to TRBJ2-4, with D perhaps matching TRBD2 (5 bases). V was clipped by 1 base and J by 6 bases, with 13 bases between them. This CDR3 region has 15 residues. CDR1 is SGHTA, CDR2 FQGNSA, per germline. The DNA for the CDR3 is TGTGCCAGCAGCTTAGTTCGGGGAGCGTTAAACATTCAGTACTTC. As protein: CASSLVRGALNIQYF.

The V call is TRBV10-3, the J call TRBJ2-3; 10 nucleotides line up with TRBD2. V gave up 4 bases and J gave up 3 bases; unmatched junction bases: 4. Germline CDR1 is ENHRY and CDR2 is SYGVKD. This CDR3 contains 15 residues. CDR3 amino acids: CAISVRTSGTDTQYF. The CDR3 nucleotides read TGTGCCATCAGTGTGCGGACTAGCGGAACAGATACGCAGTATTTT.

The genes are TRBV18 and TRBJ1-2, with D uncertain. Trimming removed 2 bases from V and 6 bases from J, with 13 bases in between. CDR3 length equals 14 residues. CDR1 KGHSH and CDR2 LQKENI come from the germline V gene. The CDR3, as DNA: TGTGCCAGCTCACCATACGAGGCTTTGGATGGCTACACCTTC. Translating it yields CASSPYEALDGYTF.

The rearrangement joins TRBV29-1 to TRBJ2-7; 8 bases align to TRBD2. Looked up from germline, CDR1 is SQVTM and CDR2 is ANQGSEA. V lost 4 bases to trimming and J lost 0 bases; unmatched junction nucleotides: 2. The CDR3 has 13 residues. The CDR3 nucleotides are TGCAGCGTTGGCGGGAGGACCTCCTACGAGCAGTACTTC. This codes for CSVGGRTSYEQYF.

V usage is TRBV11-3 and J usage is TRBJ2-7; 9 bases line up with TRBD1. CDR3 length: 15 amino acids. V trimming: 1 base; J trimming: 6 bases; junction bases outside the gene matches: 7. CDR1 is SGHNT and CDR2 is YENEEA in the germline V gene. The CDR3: CASSLASGQGTEQYF. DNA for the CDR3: TGTGCCAGCAGCTTAGCCTCGGGACAGGGAACCGAGCAGTACTTC.

CDR3 region: CASSPSGQNEQFF. The CDR3 DNA follows: TGTGCCAGCAGCCCTAGCGGGCAGAATGAGCAGTTCTTC. The chain joins TRBV6-1 to TRBJ2-1, with 8 bases that match TRBD2. The ends lost 6 bases at V and 7 bases at J; junction bases unmatched: 5. The CDR3 has 13 residues. CDR1 is MNHNS and CDR2 is SASEGT in the germline V gene.

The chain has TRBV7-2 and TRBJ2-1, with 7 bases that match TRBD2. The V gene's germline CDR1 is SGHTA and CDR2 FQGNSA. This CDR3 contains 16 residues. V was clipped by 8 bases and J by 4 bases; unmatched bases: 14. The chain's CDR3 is CASAIGEGLSYNEQFF. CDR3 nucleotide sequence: TGTGCCAGCGCTATAGGGGAGGGCCTCAGTTACAATGAGCAGTTCTTC. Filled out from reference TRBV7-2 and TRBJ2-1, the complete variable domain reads GAGVSQSPSNKVTEKGKDVELRCDPISGHTALYWYRQSLGQGLEFLIYFQGNSAPDKSGLPSDRFSAERTGGSVSTLTIQRTQQEDSAVYLCASAIGEGLSYNEQFFGPGTRLTVL.

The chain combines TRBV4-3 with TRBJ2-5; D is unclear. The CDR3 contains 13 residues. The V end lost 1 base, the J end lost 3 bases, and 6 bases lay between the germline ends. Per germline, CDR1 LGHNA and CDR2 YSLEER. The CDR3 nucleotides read TGCGCCAGCAGCCAAGGAGGTAAAGAGACCCAGTACTTC. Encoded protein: CASSQGGKETQYF.

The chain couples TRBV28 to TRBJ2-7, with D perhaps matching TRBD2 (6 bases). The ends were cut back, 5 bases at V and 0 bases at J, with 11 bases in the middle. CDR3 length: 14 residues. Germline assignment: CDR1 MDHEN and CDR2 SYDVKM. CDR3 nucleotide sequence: TGTGCCAGCAGTCTAGCGCCCGTCTCCTACGAGCAGTACTTC. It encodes CASSLAPVSYEQYF.

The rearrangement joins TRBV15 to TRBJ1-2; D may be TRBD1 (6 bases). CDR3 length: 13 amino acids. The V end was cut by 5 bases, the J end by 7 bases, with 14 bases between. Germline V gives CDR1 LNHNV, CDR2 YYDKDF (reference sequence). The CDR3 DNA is TGTGCCACCAGCGTAACAGGGTTATTTGGCTACACCTTC. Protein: CATSVTGLFGYTF.

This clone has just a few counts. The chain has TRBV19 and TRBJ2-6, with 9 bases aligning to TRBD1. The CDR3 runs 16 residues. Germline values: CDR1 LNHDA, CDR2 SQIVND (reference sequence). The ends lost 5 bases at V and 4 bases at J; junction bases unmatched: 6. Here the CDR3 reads CASSPDRGRGANVLTF. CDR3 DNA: TGTGCCAGTAGTCCCGACAGGGGGAGGGGGGCCAACGTCCTGACTTTC.

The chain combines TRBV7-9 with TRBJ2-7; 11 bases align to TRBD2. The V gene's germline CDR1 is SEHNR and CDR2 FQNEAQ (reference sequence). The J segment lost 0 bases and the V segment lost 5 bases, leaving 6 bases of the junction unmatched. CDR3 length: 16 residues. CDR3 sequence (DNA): TGTGCCAGCAGCCCAAGGACTAGCGGGCACTCCTACGAGCAGTACTTC. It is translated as CASSPRTSGHSYEQYF.

CDR3 in DNA: TGTGCCAGCAGCTTAGCGTTCCCCGGGAGAGCGCCCGAGCAGTACTTC. Translating gives CASSLAFPGRAPEQYF. This chain joins TRBV7-8 and TRBJ2-7; D may be TRBD2 (6 bases). The CDR3 contains 16 residues. CDR1 and CDR2 (germline): SGHVS, FQNEAQ. Between the trimmed V and J ends, which lost 0 bases and 6 bases, there was a span of 18 bases.